A single sample is the source of the 25 T cell receptor beta chains below, sequenced in a study of naive and memory T cell subsets. Both TRBC1 and TRBC2 were covered by a beta constant-region primer of two equimolar oligonucleotides. TCRdb re-called the UMI-ligation and nested PCR reads through MiXCR, storing one row per CDR3 protein. The sample comprises roughly 91,000 distinct CDR3 sequences, around 13% of which are singletons, and over 0.75% rests with the top ten. Sequenced sample: central memory CD4+ T cells from blood. Receptors were obtained from a human donor in good health.

The V gene is TRBV28, the J gene TRBJ2-7; D possibly uses TRBD1 or TRBD2 (5 bases each). Trimming stripped 6 bases from V and 0 bases from J, with 12 bases between. Germline loops: CDR1 MDHEN, CDR2 SYDVKM. The CDR3 extends over 14 amino acids. The DNA of the CDR3 is TGTGCCAGCAGCAATGCCGGGGCCTCCTACGAGCAGTACTTC. Amino acid sequence: CASSNAGASYEQYF. Supplemented by reference TRBV28 and TRBJ2-7, the full variable domain reads DVKVTQSSRYLVKRTGEKVFLECVQDMDHENMFWYRQDPGLGLRLIYFSYDVKMKEKGDIPEGYSVSREKKERFSLILESASTNQTSMYLCASSNAGASYEQYFGPGTRLTVT.

The V and J genes are TRBV20-1 and TRBJ2-5; 8 nucleotides line up with TRBD2. CDR1 is DFQATT and CDR2 is SNEGSKA in the germline V gene (reference sequence). This CDR3 spans 15 amino acids. Trimming took 5 bases from V and 1 from J; bases not matched to a gene: 9. CDR3 DNA: TGCAGTGCTTTATGGATCACTAGCGGCCAAGAGACCCAGTACTTC. It is translated as CSALWITSGQETQYF.

The CDR3: CSASAGQETQYF. CDR3 DNA: TGCAGTGCTAGCGCAGGGCAAGAGACCCAGTACTTC. V gene TRBV20-1 combines with J gene TRBJ2-5, with D perhaps TRBD1 (5 bases). The V end lost 3 bases, the J end lost 2 bases, and 7 bases lay between the germline ends. The CDR3 extends over 12 amino acids. CDR1 DFQATT and CDR2 SNEGSKA come from the germline V gene (reference sequence).

This clonotype was counted only a few times. The rearrangement links TRBV2 to TRBJ2-2; D unclear. The CDR3 contains 14 residues. Germline V gives CDR1 SNHLY, CDR2 FYNNEI. V lost 9 bases to trimming and J lost 5 bases, with 16 bases between them. CDR3 nucleotide sequence: TGTGCCAGTAAGGAAGATAGAACAACCGGGGAGCTGTTTTTT. Its translation is CASKEDRTTGELFF. Full variable domain (missing parts from reference TRBV2 and TRBJ2-2): EPEVTQTPSHQVTQMGQEVILRCVPISNHLYFYWYRQILGQKVEFLVSFYNNEISEKSEIFDDQFSVERPDGSNFTLKIRSTKLEDSAMYFCASKEDRTTGELFFGEGSRLTVL.

This chain uses TRBV10-2 with TRBJ2-7; D possibly uses TRBD1 or TRBD2 (7 bases each). V lost 0 bases and J lost 5, with 20 bases in between. The V gene's germline CDR1 is WSHSY and CDR2 SAAADI. The CDR3 extends over 17 amino acids. CDR3 in amino acids: CASSESRTRGPINEQYF. The CDR3 DNA reads TGCGCCAGCAGTGAGTCTAGGACTAGGGGGCCTATCAACGAGCAGTACTTC.

This clonotype was observed at least ten times. The V gene is TRBV3-1, the J gene TRBJ1-1; D is uncertain. CDR3 length: 12 residues. V was cut by 3 bases and J by 3 bases, with 5 bases left in between. The germline CDR1 and CDR2 sequences are LGHDT and YNNKEL (reference sequence). The CDR3 bases are TGTGCCAGCAGCCAGGGGTACACTGAAGCTTTCTTT. It yields the protein CASSQGYTEAFF.

V and J are TRBV5-1 and TRBJ1-4, with D possibly being TRBD1 (5 bases). Trimming removed 3 bases at V and 0 bases at J, with 15 bases between. The V gene's germline CDR1 is SGHRS and CDR2 YFSETQ. CDR3 length equals 17 residues. CDR3 loop: CASSSRSRAATNEKLFF. DNA for the CDR3: TGCGCCAGCAGCTCCCGGAGCAGGGCTGCAACTAATGAAAAACTGTTTTTT.

In its sample, this clonotype was seen many times. V gene TRBV18 combines with J gene TRBJ1-5, with 9 bases matching TRBD1. Germline CDR1 KGHSH, CDR2 LQKENI. CDR3 size: 15 residues. The V gene end was trimmed by 6 bases and the J gene end by 4 bases; junction bases not matched to a gene: 7. This CDR3 reads CASSADRGGNQPQHF. Here the CDR3 DNA reads TGTGCCAGCTCCGCGGACAGGGGAGGGAATCAGCCCCAGCATTTT.

This clonotype has a count of ten or more. The chain links TRBV28 to TRBJ2-2, with D unresolved. Trimming pared 2 bases from V and 0 bases from J, leaving 7 bases between. The CDR3 is 15 residues long. CDR1 is MDHEN and CDR2 is SYDVKM in the germline V gene. The chain's CDR3 is CASSLGGANTGELFF. CDR3 nucleotide sequence: TGTGCCAGCAGTTTAGGCGGTGCGAACACCGGGGAGCTGTTTTTT.

This clonotype was seen a few times. This chain joins TRBV28 and TRBJ2-5; perhaps TRBD2 as D (6 bases). Germline V lookup: CDR1 MDHEN, CDR2 SYDVKM. The CDR3 consists of 15 residues. With 7 bases removed from V and 2 bases from J, the gap between germline ends came to 17 bases. The CDR3 DNA is TGTGCCAGCAACTTGGGAGGCGGGCATCAAGAGACCCAGTACTTC. Amino acids: CASNLGGGHQETQYF. Variable domain in full (rest from reference TRBV28 and TRBJ2-5): DVKVTQSSRYLVKRTGEKVFLECVQDMDHENMFWYRQDPGLGLRLIYFSYDVKMKEKGDIPEGYSVSREKKERFSLILESASTNQTSMYLCASNLGGGHQETQYFGPGTRLLVL.

The sample holds many counts of this clonotype. The chain joins TRBV7-2 to TRBJ1-6; tentative D call: TRBD1 (6 bases). Germline values: CDR1 SGHTA, CDR2 FQGNSA. The V end was cut by 6 bases, the J end by 5 bases, with 14 bases between. The CDR3 sequence is 15 residues long. DNA for the CDR3: TGTGCCAGCAGTGTCGACAGGTTCAATAATTCACCCCTCCACTTT. Translated, it gives CASSVDRFNNSPLHF.

The chain links TRBV12-3 or TRBV12-4 to TRBJ1-1; D perhaps matches TRBD1 (5 bases). CDR3 length equals 14 residues. V dropped 7 bases and J dropped 1 base, with 13 bases sitting between them. CDR3 protein: CASNKRDSNTEAFF. Here the CDR3 DNA reads TGTGCCAGCAACAAAAGGGACTCGAACACTGAAGCTTTCTTT.

The rearrangement links TRBV20-1 to TRBJ2-1; TRBD2 is a possible D gene (8 bases). The germline CDR1 and CDR2 sequences are DFQATT and SNEGSKA (reference sequence). V was clipped by 0 bases and J by 0 bases, with 18 bases between them. The CDR3 has 18 amino acids. Written as DNA, the CDR3 is TGCAGTGCTAGAGATATTTTAGCGGGACAGAACTCCTACAATGAGCAGTTCTTC. This translates into CSARDILAGQNSYNEQFF.

The rearrangement links TRBV25-1 to TRBJ1-5, with TRBD1 as a possible D gene (5 bases). Germline-derived CDR1 and CDR2 are MGHDK and SYGVNS. The CDR3 spans 14 residues. V lost 3 bases and J 7 bases, leaving 13 bases between the germline ends. The chain's CDR3 is CASSDWRGGQPQHF. The CDR3 DNA is TGTGCCAGCAGTGATTGGAGGGGTGGCCAGCCCCAGCATTTT.

This clonotype occurred many times. The chain has TRBV20-1 and TRBJ1-5; tentative D call: TRBD1 (5 bases). The ends were cut back, 5 bases at V and 0 bases at J, with 17 bases in the middle. CDR3 length: 16 residues. CDR1 is DFQATT, CDR2 SNEGSKA, per germline (reference sequence). CDR3 DNA sequence: TGCAGTGCTGGAGGGGTCGAGGGATATAGCAATCAGCCCCAGCATTTT. Translation: CSAGGVEGYSNQPQHF.

The table lists this clonotype with a few counts. V and J are TRBV3-1 and TRBJ2-1, with D possibly matching TRBD2 (6 bases). Germline CDR1 is LGHDT and CDR2 is YNNKEL (reference sequence). Trimming took off 1 base at V and 15 bases at J, with 16 bases between the two ends. This CDR3 is 13 amino acids long. CDR3 sequence reads: CASSQAGSGSGFF. As DNA, the CDR3 is TGTGCCAGCAGCCAAGCCGGTAGCGGCTCGGGGTTCTTC.

This chain connects TRBV7-2 to TRBJ2-1; 8 bases are shared with TRBD2. V trimming: 6 bases; J trimming: 4 bases; junction bases outside the gene matches: 11. CDR1 is SGHTA and CDR2 is FQGNSA in the germline V gene. The CDR3 runs 16 residues. The CDR3 sequence is CASSYSSQREYNEQFF. In DNA form, the CDR3 reads TGTGCCAGCAGTTATAGTAGTCAGCGGGAGTACAATGAGCAGTTCTTC. Complete variable domain (other parts from reference TRBV7-2 and TRBJ2-1): GAGVSQSPSNKVTEKGKDVELRCDPISGHTALYWYRQSLGQGLEFLIYFQGNSAPDKSGLPSDRFSAERTGGSVSTLTIQRTQQEDSAVYLCASSYSSQREYNEQFFGPGTRLTVL.

V gene TRBV18 combines with J gene TRBJ2-2, with D perhaps TRBD2 (5 bases). Germline CDR1 and CDR2: KGHSH and LQKENI. V was trimmed by 2 bases and J by 4 bases, leaving 5 bases between them. The CDR3 loop spans 13 amino acids. CDR3 region: CASSPGSTGELFF. CDR3 nucleotide sequence: TGTGCCAGCTCACCAGGGAGCACCGGGGAGCTGTTTTTT.

In its sample, this clonotype was seen a few times. This sequence joins TRBV7-6 and TRBJ2-1, with D possibly being TRBD2 (6 bases). The CDR3 extends over 13 amino acids. Trimming stripped 4 bases from V and 13 bases from J, with 17 bases between. Germline V gene sequence: CDR1 SGHVS, CDR2 FNYEAQ. The CDR3 loop is CASSSTGPGTQFF. The CDR3 DNA reads as TGTGCCAGCAGCTCGACTGGCCCCGGGACTCAGTTCTTC.

This clonotype showed up many times. V usage is TRBV6-2 or TRBV6-3 and J usage is TRBJ1-5; TRBD1 might be the D (5 bases). The V gene's germline CDR1 is MNHEY and CDR2 SVGEGT. V lost 5 bases, J lost 0 bases, and 14 bases lay in between. The CDR3 consists of 16 residues. CDR3 bases: TGTGCCAGCAGTGACCGACAGCCTTATAGCAATCAGCCCCAGCATTTT. The encoded protein is CASSDRQPYSNQPQHF.

This clonotype was counted at least ten times. The rearrangement links TRBV15 to TRBJ2-1; D remains unclear. This CDR3 has 15 residues. Between the trimmed V and J ends, which lost 1 base and 0 bases, there was a span of 7 bases. Per the germline V gene, CDR1 is LNHNV and CDR2 is YYDKDF (reference sequence). The CDR3 DNA sequence: TGTGCCACCAGCAGAGGATCAGCCTCCTACAATGAGCAGTTCTTC. It is translated as CATSRGSASYNEQFF.

In its sample, this clonotype was seen once. The gene calls are TRBV7-2 and TRBJ1-2; D is unclear. Trimming pared 4 bases from V and 2 bases from J, leaving 8 bases between. Germline values: CDR1 SGHTA, CDR2 FQGNSA. This CDR3 region has 13 residues. The CDR3 loop is CASSSPNNYGYTF. Here the CDR3 DNA reads TGTGCCAGCAGCTCCCCTAACAACTATGGCTACACCTTC.

The V gene is TRBV6-5, the J gene TRBJ2-7, with 12 bases that match TRBD2. The CDR3 extends over 16 amino acids. V shed 1 base, J shed 2 bases, and the junction held 3 bases outside the gene matches. CDR1 is MNHEY, CDR2 SVGAGI, per germline. CDR3: CASSYLLAGGTYEQYF. CDR3 bases: TGTGCCAGCAGTTACTTGCTAGCGGGAGGGACCTACGAGCAGTACTTC.

The chain combines TRBV7-8 with TRBJ2-1; possibly TRBD1 for D (5 bases). V shed 8 bases and J shed 7 bases, with 15 bases lying between them. There are 13 residues in the CDR3. The germline V gene encodes CDR1 SGHVS and CDR2 FQNEAQ. The CDR3 DNA reads TGTGCCAGCGGACAACCCCCGGGTAATGAGCAGTTCTTC. This sequence encodes CASGQPPGNEQFF. Full variable domain (missing parts from reference TRBV7-8 and TRBJ2-1): GAGVSQSPRYKVAKRGQDVALRCDPISGHVSLFWYQQALGQGPEFLTYFQNEAQLDKSGLPSDRFFAERPEGSVSTLKIQRTQQEDSAVYLCASGQPPGNEQFFGPGTRLTVL.

This clonotype was counted only a few times. The rearrangement links TRBV12-3 or TRBV12-4 to TRBJ1-5; D call uncertain. This CDR3 is 14 amino acids long. Trimming took 1 base from V and 3 from J, leaving 7 bases between them. CDR3 region: CASSLDRLNQPQHF. The CDR3 DNA follows: TGTGCCAGCAGTTTAGACCGACTCAATCAGCCCCAGCATTTT.